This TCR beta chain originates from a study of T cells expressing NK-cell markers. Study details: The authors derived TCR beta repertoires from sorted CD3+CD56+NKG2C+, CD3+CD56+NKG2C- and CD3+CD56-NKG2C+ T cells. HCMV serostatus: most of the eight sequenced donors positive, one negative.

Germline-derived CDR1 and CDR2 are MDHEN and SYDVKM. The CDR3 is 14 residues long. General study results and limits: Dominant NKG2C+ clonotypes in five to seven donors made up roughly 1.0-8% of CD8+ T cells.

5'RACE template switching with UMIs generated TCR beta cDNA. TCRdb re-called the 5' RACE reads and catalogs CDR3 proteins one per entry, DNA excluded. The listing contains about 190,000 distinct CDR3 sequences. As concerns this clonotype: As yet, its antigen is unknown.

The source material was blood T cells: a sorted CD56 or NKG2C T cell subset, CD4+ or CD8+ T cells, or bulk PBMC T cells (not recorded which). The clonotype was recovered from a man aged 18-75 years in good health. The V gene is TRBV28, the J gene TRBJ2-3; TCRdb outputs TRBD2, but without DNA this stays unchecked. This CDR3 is CASSPRAYADTQYF. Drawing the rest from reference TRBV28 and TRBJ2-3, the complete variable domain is DVKVTQSSRYLVKRTGEKVFLECVQDMDHENMFWYRQDPGLGLRLIYFSYDVKMKEKGDIPEGYSVSREKKERFSLILESASTNQTSMYLCASSPRAYADTQYFGPGTRLTVL.